This T cell receptor (beta chain) stems from a study of blood T cell repertoires in COVID-19. The wider study: The United States, Italy and Spain supplied acute and convalescent COVID-19 samples. From T cells, B-cell-depleted T cells, or PBMCs came the material, which was cDNA or gDNA.

In the source study's methods: Reference gene primer amplification gave nucleated cell count estimates. Here immunoSEQ multiplex PCR was the method, and the copy in TCRdb shows in-frame clones only, minus some. The V and J calls and the clone size are those of that table, but D and trimming were determined from the DNA. The table shows 200,000 or so clones, with roughly 79% occurring only once. This CDR3 has 15 amino acids. Looked up from germline, CDR1 is SGHTA and CDR2 is FQGNSA. V lost 5 bases to trimming and J lost 3 bases, with 16 bases between them. The receptor's source is a human donor with acute or convalescent COVID-19. The donor label of this sample is uncertain. The gene calls are TRBV7-2 and TRBJ1-1; unclear D gene. Sequenced sample: peripheral blood. The CDR3 spells CASSRRPERDTEAFF. DNA for the CDR3: TGTGCCAGCAGCCGCCGGCCGGAGAGGGACACTGAAGCTTTCTTT.